The 8 T cell receptor beta chains presented below share a single source sample, sequenced in a study of T cell repertoires in cytomegalovirus infection. TCRdb ran MiXCR on the reads and lists one entry per CDR3 protein. Of 900,000 to 950,000 distinct CDR3 sequences listed, roughly 30% were seen once; the top ten hold over 11%. These receptors' antigens are unknown. Source: cultured CD8+ T cells from PBMCs, taken from culture after CMV antigen stimulation. The receptor source for this set is a human donor in good health (CMV status not recorded). Some clones in this sample may be carry-over from other donors' samples.

The chain employs TRBV7-9 and TRBJ2-1, with 9 bases identical to TRBD1. The CDR3 is made up of 17 amino acids. V trimming: 5 bases; J trimming: 9 bases; junction bases outside the gene matches: 17. Germline CDR1 reads SEHNR; CDR2 reads FQNEAQ (reference sequence). The CDR3 nucleotides are TGTGCCAGCAGCGAGCTTGGGACAGGGCCCTGGAGGGGTGAGCAGTTCTTC. It translates to CASSELGTGPWRGEQFF.

This clonotype was detected a few times. This sequence joins TRBV5-5 and TRBJ1-4; TRBD1 is a possible D gene (5 bases). Germline CDR1 and CDR2: SGHKS and YYEKEE (reference sequence). The V gene lost 2 bases and the J gene lost 8 bases, with 16 bases spanning the gap. The CDR3 contains 15 residues. The CDR3 sequence is CASSFGAGRWEKLFF. The CDR3 DNA sequence: TGTGCCAGCAGCTTTGGGGCGGGCCGTTGGGAAAAACTGTTTTTT.

J is TRBJ1-2 and V is TRBV7-6; 8 nucleotides line up with TRBD1. The CDR3 runs 16 residues. Germline CDR1 reads SGHVS; CDR2 reads FNYEAQ. The trim removed 5 bases at V and 5 bases at J, leaving 13 bases unmatched. CDR3 in DNA: TGTGCCAGCAGCATTTCCCCGGGACAGGTTTTGTATGGCTACACCTTC. This sequence encodes CASSISPGQVLYGYTF.

A few counts support this clonotype. This chain connects TRBV27 to TRBJ2-7; perhaps TRBD1 as D (5 bases). Germline CDR1 and CDR2: MNHEY and SMNVEV (reference sequence). The CDR3 runs 14 residues. V was trimmed by 3 bases and J by 6 bases, leaving 15 bases between them. DNA of the CDR3: TGTGCCAGCAGTTTGCAGGCAGGGCTTATCGAGCAGTACTTC. This sequence encodes CASSLQAGLIEQYF.

V and J are TRBV5-4 and TRBJ1-5, with D tentatively TRBD1 (6 bases). CDR3 length: 14 residues. V was cut by 0 bases and J by 6 bases, with 10 bases left in between. Germline-derived CDR1 and CDR2 are SGHNT and YYREEE (reference sequence). CDR3 loop: CASSLGGAVQPQHF. The CDR3 region has the DNA TGTGCCAGCAGCTTGGGGGGGGCTGTTCAGCCCCAGCATTTT.

With respect to this clonotype: One end of the junction does not line up with germline, which may come from a read error. This chain uses TRBV7-2 with TRBJ2-3; unclear D gene. CDR3 length: 14 amino acids. The germline CDR1 and CDR2 sequences are SGHTA and FQGNSA. The CDR3: CVSSPDLFPDTQYF. CDR3 DNA: TGTGTCAGCAGCCCTGACCTGTTCCCAGATACGCAGTATTTT. The full variable domain, its missing parts supplied by reference TRBV7-2 and TRBJ2-3, is GAGVSQSPSNKVTEKGKDVELRCDPISGHTALYWYRQSLGQGLEFLIYFQGNSAPDKSGLPSDRFSAERTGGSVSTLTIQRTQQEDSAVYLCVSSPDLFPDTQYFGPGTRLTVL.

This clonotype was detected only a few times. The rearrangement uses TRBV7-8 and TRBJ1-3, with a possible D match to TRBD1 (5 bases). The CDR3 contains 16 residues. CDR1 and CDR2 from the germline V gene are SGHVS and FQNEAQ. Deletions cut 4 bases from V and 0 bases from J, with 13 bases between. In DNA, the CDR3 is TGTGCCAGCAGCTCCACAGGTGTTCCCTCTGGAAACACCATATATTTT. Amino acids: CASSSTGVPSGNTIYF.

The chain recombines TRBV7-9 with TRBJ2-2, with 8 bases matching TRBD1. V trimming: 5 bases; J trimming: 5 bases; junction bases outside the gene matches: 7. The CDR3 sequence is 15 residues long. The germline gives CDR1 SEHNR, CDR2 FQNEAQ (reference sequence). The CDR3 nucleotides read TGTGCCAGCAGCCTTTCGACAGGGGTGACCGGGGAGCTGTTTTTT. This gives the protein CASSLSTGVTGELFF.